This entry features one TCR beta chain sequence. Its antigen is unknown. This record comes from a study of response to subunit inactivated influenza vaccine. The study's findings and limits: Researchers suggested that each seasonal influenza vaccination recruits few new T cells.

TCRdb recomputed calls from the RT-PCR reads with MiXCR, one row per CDR3 protein. The sample has hundreds of thousands of distinct CDR3 sequences, 12% to 15% seen once. V was trimmed by 6 bases and J by 5 bases, leaving 21 bases between them. The CDR3 loop spans 16 amino acids. From germline, CDR1 is MGHDK and CDR2 SYGVNS. The chain joins TRBV25-1 to TRBJ2-3; D possibly uses TRBD1 or TRBD2 (5 bases each). This TCR was sampled from a middle-aged man who received an inactivated influenza vaccine. The sample was PBMCs from blood, taken less than 15 days before vaccination. The chain's CDR3 is CASSSLGEGYRDTQYF. CDR3 nucleotide sequence: TGTGCCAGCAGCTCCCTGGGGGAAGGGTACAGAGATACGCAGTATTTT.